This TCR beta chain was identified in a study of shared clonotypes between healthy human individuals. Deep was the level at which the assay was run. Produced via immunoSEQ multiplex PCR; TCRdb's table is partial and in-frame only. The sample carries over 2 million clones, 95% recorded once. This CDR3 spans 14 amino acids. Trimming removed 3 bases from V and 0 bases from J, with 9 bases in between. Germline CDR1 KGHSH, CDR2 LQKENI. The chain is built from TRBV18 and TRBJ2-7; D remains unclear. This clonotype originated in a man younger than 30 in good health. The sequenced sample consisted of naive CD4+ T cells sorted from blood. Subset reported: CD45RA+ positively selected. The CDR3 DNA is TGTGCCAGCTCACCCTTTCAGAGCTCCTACGAGCAGTACTTC. This gives the protein CASSPFQSSYEQYF.